The following is a T cell receptor (beta chain) sequence with its context. Its antigen is still unknown. Roughly 99,000 TCR templates were assayed per sample. Repertoires were generated with immunoSEQ multiplex PCR, while TCRdb's copy carries only in-frame clones and drops some. Among tens of thousands of clones listed, 90% to 95% were seen once. The sample originates from a study of siplizumab effects on memory and regulatory T cells. Study results and limitations: Naive or memory phenotype was unassignable for roughly 75-95% of proliferating CD4+ or CD8+ clones. Few alloreactive clones mapped to unstimulated subsets. Naive T cells, seemingly more diverse than memory cells, seemed major alloresponse contributors.

J gave up 3 bases and V 5 bases, and 7 bases lay outside the gene matches. The CDR3 spans 15 residues. Per germline, CDR1 SEHNR and CDR2 FQNEAQ (reference sequence). Sequenced: CD8+ T cells sorted from blood. The chain carries TRBV7-9 and TRBJ2-7, with TRBD1 identical over 10 bases. The TCR comes from a human donor in good health. DNA for the CDR3: TGTGCCAGCAGCCCGGGACAGGGGATGGACTACGAGCAGTACTTC. Its translation is CASSPGQGMDYEQYF.